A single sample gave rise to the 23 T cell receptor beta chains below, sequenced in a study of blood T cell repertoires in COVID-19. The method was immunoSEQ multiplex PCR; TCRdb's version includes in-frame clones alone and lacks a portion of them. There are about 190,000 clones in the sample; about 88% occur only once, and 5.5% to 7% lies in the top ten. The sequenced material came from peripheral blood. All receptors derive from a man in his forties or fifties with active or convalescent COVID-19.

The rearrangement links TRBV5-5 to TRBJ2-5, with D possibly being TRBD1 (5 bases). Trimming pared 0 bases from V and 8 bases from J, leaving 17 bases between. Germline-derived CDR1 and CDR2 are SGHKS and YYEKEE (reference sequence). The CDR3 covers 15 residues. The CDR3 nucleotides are TGTGCCAGCAGCTTGGCCAGGGATCCGAAAATTACCCAGTACTTC. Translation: CASSLARDPKITQYF. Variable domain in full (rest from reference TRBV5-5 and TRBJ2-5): DAGVTQSPTHLIKTRGQQVTLRCSPISGHKSVSWYQQVLGQGPQFIFQYYEKEERGRGNFPDRFSARQFPNYSSELNVNALLLGDSALYLCASSLARDPKITQYFGPGTRLLVL.

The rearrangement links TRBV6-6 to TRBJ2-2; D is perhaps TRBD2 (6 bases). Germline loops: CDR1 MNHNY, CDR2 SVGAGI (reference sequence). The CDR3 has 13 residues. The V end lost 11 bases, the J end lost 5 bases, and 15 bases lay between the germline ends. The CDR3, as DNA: TGTGCCGCATCGGGGACTTTTACCGGGGAGCTGTTTTTT. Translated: CAASGTFTGELFF.

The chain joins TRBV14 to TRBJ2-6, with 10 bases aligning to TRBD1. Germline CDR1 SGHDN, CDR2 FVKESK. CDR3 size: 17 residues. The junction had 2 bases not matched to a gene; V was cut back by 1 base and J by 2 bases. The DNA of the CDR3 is TGTGCCAGCAGCCAAGGGACAGGGGGTGCTGGGGCCAACGTCCTGACTTTC. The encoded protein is CASSQGTGGAGANVLTF.

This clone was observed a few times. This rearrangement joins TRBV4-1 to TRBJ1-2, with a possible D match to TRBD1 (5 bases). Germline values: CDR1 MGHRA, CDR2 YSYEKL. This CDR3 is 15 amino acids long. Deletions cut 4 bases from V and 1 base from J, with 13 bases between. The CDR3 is CASSLGRGINYGYTF. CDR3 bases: TGCGCCAGCAGCCTTGGGAGGGGCATTAACTATGGCTACACCTTC.

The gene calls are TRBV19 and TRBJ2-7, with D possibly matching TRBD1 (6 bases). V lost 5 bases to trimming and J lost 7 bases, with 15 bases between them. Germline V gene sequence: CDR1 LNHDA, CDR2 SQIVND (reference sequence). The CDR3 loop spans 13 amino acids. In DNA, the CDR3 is TGTGCCAGTAGTGCGACAGGTGTCGTGGAGCAGTACTTC. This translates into CASSATGVVEQYF. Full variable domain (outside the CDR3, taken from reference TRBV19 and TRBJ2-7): DGGITQSPKYLFRKEGQNVTLSCEQNLNHDAMYWYRQDPGQGLRLIYYSQIVNDFQKGDIAEGYSVSREKKESFPLTVTSAQKNPTAFYLCASSATGVVEQYFGPGTRLTVT.

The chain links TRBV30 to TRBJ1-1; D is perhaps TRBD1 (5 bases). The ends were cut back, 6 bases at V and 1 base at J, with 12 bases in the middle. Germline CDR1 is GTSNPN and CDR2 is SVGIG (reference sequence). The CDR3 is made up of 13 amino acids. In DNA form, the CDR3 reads TGTGCCTGCCCCGGGACTGCGAACACTGAAGCTTTCTTT. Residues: CACPGTANTEAFF.

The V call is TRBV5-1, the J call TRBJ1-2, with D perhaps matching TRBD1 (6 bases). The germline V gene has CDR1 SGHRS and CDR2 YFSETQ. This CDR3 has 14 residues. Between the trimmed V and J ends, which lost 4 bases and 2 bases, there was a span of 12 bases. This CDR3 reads CASSARTGNYGYTF. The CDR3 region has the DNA TGCGCCAGCAGCGCCAGAACAGGGAACTATGGCTACACCTTC.

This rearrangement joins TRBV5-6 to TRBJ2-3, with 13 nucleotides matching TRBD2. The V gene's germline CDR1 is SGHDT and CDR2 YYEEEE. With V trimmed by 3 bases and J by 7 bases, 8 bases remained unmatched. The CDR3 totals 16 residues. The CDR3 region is CASSWQTSGGSNTQYF. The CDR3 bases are TGTGCCAGCAGCTGGCAGACTAGCGGGGGGTCTAATACGCAGTATTTT. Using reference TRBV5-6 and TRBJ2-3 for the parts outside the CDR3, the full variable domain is DAGVTQSPTHLIKTRGQQVTLRCSPKSGHDTVSWYQQALGQGPQFIFQYYEEEERQRGNFPDRFSGHQFPNYSSELNVNALLLGDSALYLCASSWQTSGGSNTQYFGPGTRLTVL.

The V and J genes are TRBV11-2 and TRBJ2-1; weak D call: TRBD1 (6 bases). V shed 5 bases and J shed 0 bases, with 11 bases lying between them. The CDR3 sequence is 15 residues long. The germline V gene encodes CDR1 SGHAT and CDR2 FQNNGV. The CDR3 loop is CASSTFRGSYNEQFF. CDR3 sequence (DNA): TGTGCCAGCAGCACATTCAGGGGCTCCTACAATGAGCAGTTCTTC.

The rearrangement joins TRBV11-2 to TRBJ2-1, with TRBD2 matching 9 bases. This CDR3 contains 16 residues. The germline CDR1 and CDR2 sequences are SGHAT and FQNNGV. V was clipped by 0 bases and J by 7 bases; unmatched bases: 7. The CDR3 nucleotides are TGTGCCAGCAGCTTAGAATATAGCGGGAGAGGAAATGAGCAGTTCTTC. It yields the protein CASSLEYSGRGNEQFF.

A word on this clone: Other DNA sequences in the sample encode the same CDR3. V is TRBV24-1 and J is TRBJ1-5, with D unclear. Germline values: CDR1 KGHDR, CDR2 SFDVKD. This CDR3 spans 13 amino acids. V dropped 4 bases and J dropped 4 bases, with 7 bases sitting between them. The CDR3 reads CATSEGGNQPQHF. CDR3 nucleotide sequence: TGTGCCACCAGTGAAGGCGGGAATCAGCCCCAGCATTTT.

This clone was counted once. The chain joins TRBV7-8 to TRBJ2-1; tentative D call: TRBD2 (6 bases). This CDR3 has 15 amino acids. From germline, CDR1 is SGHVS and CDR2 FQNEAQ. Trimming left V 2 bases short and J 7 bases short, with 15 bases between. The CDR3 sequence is CASSLLALGRNEQFF. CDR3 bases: TGTGCCAGCAGCTTACTAGCGCTTGGGAGAAATGAGCAGTTCTTC. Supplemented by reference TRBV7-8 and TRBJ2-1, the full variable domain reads GAGVSQSPRYKVAKRGQDVALRCDPISGHVSLFWYQQALGQGPEFLTYFQNEAQLDKSGLPSDRFFAERPEGSVSTLKIQRTQQEDSAVYLCASSLLALGRNEQFFGPGTRLTVL.

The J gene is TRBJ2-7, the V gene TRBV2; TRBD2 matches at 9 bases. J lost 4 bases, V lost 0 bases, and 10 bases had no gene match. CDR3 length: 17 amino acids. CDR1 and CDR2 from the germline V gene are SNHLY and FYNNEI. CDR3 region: CASSEALLLAGPYEQYF. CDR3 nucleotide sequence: TGTGCCAGCAGTGAAGCGCTTTTACTAGCGGGCCCATACGAGCAGTACTTC. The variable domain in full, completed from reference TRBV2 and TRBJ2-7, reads EPEVTQTPSHQVTQMGQEVILRCVPISNHLYFYWYRQILGQKVEFLVSFYNNEISEKSEIFDDQFSVERPDGSNFTLKIRSTKLEDSAMYFCASSEALLLAGPYEQYFGPGTRLTVT.

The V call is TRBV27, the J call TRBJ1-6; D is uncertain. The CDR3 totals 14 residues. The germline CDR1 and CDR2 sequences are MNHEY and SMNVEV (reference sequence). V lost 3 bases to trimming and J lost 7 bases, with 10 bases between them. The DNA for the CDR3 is TGTGCCAGCAGTTTGGACTGGAACAATTCACCCCTCCACTTT. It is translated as CASSLDWNNSPLHF.

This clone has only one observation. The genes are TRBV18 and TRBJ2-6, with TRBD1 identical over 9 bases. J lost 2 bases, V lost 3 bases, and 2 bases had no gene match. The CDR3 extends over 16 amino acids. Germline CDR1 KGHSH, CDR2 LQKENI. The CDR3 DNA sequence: TGTGCCAGCTCACCGGGGACAGGGCCTGGGGCCAACGTCCTGACTTTC. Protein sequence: CASSPGTGPGANVLTF.

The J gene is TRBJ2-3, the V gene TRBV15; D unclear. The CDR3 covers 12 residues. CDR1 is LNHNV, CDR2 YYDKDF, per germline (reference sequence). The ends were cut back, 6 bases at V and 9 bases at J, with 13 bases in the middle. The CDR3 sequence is CATSTTMITQYF. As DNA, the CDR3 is TGTGCCACCAGTACAACGATGATAACGCAGTATTTT.

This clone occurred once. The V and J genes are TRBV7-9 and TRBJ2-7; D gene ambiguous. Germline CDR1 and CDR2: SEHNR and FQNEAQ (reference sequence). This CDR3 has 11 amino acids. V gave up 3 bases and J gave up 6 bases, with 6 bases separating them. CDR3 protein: CASSFPSEQYF. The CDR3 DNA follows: TGTGCCAGCAGCTTCCCCTCCGAGCAGTACTTC.

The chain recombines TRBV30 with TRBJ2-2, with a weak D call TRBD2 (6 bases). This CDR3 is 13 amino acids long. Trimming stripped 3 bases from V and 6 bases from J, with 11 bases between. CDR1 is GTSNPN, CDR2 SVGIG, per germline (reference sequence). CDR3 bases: TGTGCCTGGAGGGGCCAGCGGGCCGGGGAGCTGTTTTTT. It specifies CAWRGQRAGELFF. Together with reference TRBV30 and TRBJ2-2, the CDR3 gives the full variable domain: SQTIHQWPATLVQPVGSPLSLECTVEGTSNPNLYWYRQAAGRGLQLLFYSVGIGQISSEVPQNLSASRPQDRQFILSSKKLLLSDSGFYLCAWRGQRAGELFFGEGSRLTVL.

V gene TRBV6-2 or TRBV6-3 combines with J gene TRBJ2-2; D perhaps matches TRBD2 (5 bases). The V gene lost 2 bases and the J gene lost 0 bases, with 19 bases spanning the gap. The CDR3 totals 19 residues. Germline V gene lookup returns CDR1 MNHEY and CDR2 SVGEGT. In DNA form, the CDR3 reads TGTGCCAGCAGTTACAGGTCCGGGCGGGCCGGCCCGAACACCGGGGAGCTGTTTTTT. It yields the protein CASSYRSGRAGPNTGELFF.

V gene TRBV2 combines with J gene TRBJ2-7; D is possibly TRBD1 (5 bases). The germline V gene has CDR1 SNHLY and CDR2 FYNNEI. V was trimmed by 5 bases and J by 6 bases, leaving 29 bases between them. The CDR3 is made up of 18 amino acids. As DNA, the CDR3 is TGTGCCAGCAGTCTCCGCCTCCCAGGGTCTCCTTGGTGGTCCGAGCAGTACTTC. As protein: CASSLRLPGSPWWSEQYF. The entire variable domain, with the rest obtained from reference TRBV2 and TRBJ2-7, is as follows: EPEVTQTPSHQVTQMGQEVILRCVPISNHLYFYWYRQILGQKVEFLVSFYNNEISEKSEIFDDQFSVERPDGSNFTLKIRSTKLEDSAMYFCASSLRLPGSPWWSEQYFGPGTRLTVT.

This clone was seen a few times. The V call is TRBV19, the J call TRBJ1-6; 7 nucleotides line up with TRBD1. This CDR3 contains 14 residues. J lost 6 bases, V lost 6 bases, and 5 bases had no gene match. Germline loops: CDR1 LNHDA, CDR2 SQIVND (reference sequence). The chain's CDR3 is CASRPGQPNSPLHF. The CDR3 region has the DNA TGTGCCAGTAGGCCGGGACAGCCTAATTCACCCCTCCACTTT.

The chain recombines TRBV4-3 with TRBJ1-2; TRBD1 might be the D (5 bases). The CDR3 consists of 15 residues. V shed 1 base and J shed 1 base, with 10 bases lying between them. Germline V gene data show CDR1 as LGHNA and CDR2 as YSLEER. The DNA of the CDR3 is TGCGCCAGCAGCCAAGTGGTAGGGGTTAACTATGGCTACACCTTC. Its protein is CASSQVVGVNYGYTF.

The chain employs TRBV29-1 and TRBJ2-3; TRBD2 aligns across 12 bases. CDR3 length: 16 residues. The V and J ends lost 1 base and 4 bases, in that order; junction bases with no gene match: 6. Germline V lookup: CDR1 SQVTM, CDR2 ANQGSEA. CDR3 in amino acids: CSVEGASGRVSDTQYF. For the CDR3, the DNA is TGCAGCGTTGAAGGAGCTAGCGGGAGGGTATCAGATACGCAGTATTTT.